A single sample gave rise to the 5 T cell receptor beta chains below, sequenced in a study of read filtering for tumor transcriptome and immune sequencing. The library was built from roughly 400 ng RNA with molecular barcoded adaptors for alpha/delta and beta/gamma chains. TCRdb independently ran MiXCR on the reads; one entry per CDR3 protein. The top ten clones hold 15% to 20% of a sample with nearly 60,000 distinct CDR3 sequences, approximately 13% of them seen once. Source material: a population of CD138-negative cells sorted from bone marrow. These TCRs come from a donor at least 40 years old with multiple myeloma.

This clonotype was recorded at least ten times. The rearrangement links TRBV5-1 to TRBJ2-7; TRBD1 is a possible D gene (6 bases). Trimming took off 3 bases at V and 3 bases at J, with 13 bases between the two ends. The CDR3 consists of 14 residues. Germline CDR1 and CDR2: SGHRS and YFSETQ. The CDR3 DNA is TGCGCCAGCAGCTCGGGACAAAACCGCTACGAGCAGTACTTC. This codes for CASSSGQNRYEQYF.

This clonotype has a count of ten or more. J is TRBJ1-2 and V is TRBV29-1; the match to TRBD1 covers 7 bases. Germline lookup yields CDR1 SQVTM and CDR2 ANQGSEA. With V trimmed by 3 bases and J by 2 bases, 6 bases remained unmatched. The length of the CDR3 is 14 residues. The CDR3 DNA is TGCAGCGTTGAGGATATACAGGGGAACTATGGCTACACCTTC. Protein: CSVEDIQGNYGYTF.

This clonotype was seen a few times. This may be a read error: a much more frequent sequence differs by one nucleotide. The CDR3 loop reads CASDRDRERDEQNF. CDR3 sequence (DNA): TGTGCCAGCGACCGGGACAGGGAAAGGGACGAGCAGAACTTC. The V gene is TRBV6-5, the J gene TRBJ2-7; 9 bases line up with TRBD1. This CDR3 is built from 14 residues. Germline values: CDR1 MNHEY, CDR2 SVGAGI.

This clonotype was seen only a few times. This rearrangement joins TRBV5-1 to TRBJ1-1; D remains unclear. In germline, CDR1 is SGHRS, CDR2 YFSETQ. The CDR3 sequence is 14 residues long. V was pared by 4 bases and J by 6 bases, with 16 bases between. CDR3 DNA sequence: TGCGCCAGCAGCACCAACACGGTCAACGCTGAAGCTTTCTTT. Encoded protein: CASSTNTVNAEAFF.

This clonotype was recorded a few times. The rearrangement joins TRBV6-5 to TRBJ2-6; D is unresolved. This CDR3 has 14 amino acids. Trimming removed 10 bases at V and 4 bases at J, with 14 bases between. Germline V lookup: CDR1 MNHEY, CDR2 SVGAGI. CDR3 nucleotide sequence: TGTGCCACCCATGACCCTAACGGGGCCAACGTCCTGACTTTC. Protein product: CATHDPNGANVLTF.